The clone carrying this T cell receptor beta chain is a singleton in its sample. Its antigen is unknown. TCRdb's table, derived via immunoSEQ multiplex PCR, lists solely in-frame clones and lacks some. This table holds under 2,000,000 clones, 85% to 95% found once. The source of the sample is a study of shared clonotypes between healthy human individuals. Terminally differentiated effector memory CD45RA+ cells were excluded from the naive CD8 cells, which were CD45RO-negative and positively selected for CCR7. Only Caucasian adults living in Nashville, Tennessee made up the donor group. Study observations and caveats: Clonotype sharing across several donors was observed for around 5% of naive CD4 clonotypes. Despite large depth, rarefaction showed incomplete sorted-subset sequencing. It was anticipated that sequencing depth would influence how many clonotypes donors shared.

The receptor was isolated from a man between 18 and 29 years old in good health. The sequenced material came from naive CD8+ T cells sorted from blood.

CDR3 bases: TGTGCCAGTAGTTCCCCGGGAGCTAATTTTAACTATGGCTACACCTTC. As protein: CASSSPGANFNYGYTF. This chain links TRBV19 with TRBJ1-2; D gene ambiguous. The CDR3 is 16 amino acids. Germline lookup yields CDR1 LNHDA and CDR2 SQIVND (reference sequence). V was trimmed by 5 bases and J by 1 base, leaving 17 bases between them. The full variable domain, in which reference TRBV19 and TRBJ1-2 provide the parts outside the CDR3, is DGGITQSPKYLFRKEGQNVTLSCEQNLNHDAMYWYRQDPGQGLRLIYYSQIVNDFQKGDIAEGYSVSREKKESFPLTVTSAQKNPTAFYLCASSSPGANFNYGYTFGSGTRLTVV.